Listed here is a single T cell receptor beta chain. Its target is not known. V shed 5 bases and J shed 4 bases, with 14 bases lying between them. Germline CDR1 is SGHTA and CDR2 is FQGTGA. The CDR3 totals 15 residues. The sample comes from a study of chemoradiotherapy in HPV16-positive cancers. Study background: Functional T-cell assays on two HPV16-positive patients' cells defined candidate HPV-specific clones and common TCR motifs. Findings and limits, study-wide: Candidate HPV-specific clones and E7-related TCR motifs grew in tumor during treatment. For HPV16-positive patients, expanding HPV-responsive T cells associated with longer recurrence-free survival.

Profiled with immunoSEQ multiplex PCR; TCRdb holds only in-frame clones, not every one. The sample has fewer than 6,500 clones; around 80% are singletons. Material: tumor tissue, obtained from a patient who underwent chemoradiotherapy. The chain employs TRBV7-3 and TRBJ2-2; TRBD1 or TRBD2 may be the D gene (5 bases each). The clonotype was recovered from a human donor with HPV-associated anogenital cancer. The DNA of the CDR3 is TGTGCCAGCAGCCCATCAGGGACCCGCACCGGGGAGCTGTTTTTT. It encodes CASSPSGTRTGELFF.